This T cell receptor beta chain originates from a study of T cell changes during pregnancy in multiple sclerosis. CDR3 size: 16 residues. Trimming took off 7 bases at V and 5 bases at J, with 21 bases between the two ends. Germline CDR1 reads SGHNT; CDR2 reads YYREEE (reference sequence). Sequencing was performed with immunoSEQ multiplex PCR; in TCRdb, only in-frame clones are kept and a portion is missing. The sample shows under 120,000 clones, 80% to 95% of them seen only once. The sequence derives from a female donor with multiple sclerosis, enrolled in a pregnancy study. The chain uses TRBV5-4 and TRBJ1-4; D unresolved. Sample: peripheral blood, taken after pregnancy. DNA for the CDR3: TGTGCCAGCTCCAGGCTATATAATGAATTGAATGAAAAACTGTTTTTT. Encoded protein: CASSRLYNELNEKLFF.